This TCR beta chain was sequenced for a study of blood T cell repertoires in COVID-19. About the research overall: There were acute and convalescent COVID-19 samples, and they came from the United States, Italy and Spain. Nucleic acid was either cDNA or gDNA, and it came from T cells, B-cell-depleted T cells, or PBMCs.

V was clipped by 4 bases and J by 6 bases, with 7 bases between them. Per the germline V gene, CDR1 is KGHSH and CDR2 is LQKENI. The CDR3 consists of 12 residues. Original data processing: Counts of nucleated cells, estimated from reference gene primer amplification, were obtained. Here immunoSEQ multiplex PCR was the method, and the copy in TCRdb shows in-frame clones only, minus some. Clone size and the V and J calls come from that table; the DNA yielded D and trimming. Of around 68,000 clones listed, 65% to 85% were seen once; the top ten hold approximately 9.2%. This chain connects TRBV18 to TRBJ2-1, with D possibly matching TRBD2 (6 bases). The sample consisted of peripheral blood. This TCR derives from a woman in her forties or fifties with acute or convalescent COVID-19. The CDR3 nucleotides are TGTGCCAGCTCACTCGGGGGCAATGAGCAGTTCTTC. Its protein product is CASSLGGNEQFF.